The TCR beta chain described here comes from a study of neurological immune-mediated disorders (dated by TCRdb to the late 2010s). With regard to the full study: Among the 35 or so multiple sclerosis patients, roughly 31 had relapsing-remitting MS and 3 had secondary progressive MS. Peripheral blood TCR-beta repertoires from HTLV-I-associated myelopathy (HAM/TSP) patients, multiple sclerosis patients and healthy controls were compared by UMI-based sequencing. Longitudinal samples, technical triplicates and paired sorted CD4+ and CD8+ T-cell subsets, alongside PBMC samples, were included among the 106 TCR-beta libraries. Of the roughly 71 subjects in the cohort, about 14 were HAM/TSP patients, some 35 were multiple sclerosis patients, and 20 were healthy controls. The paper's findings and limits, for the study overall: No identical CDR3 amino acid sequences were found to be shared among expanded clones across subjects, suggesting that TCR-beta repertoires were private in all groups. No clinical or MRI features were associated with the MS cluster, and the authors said that larger cohorts are needed. In a phylogenetic analysis, the repertoires of 18 out of 34 MS patients fell into a single cluster of related CDR3 sequences, pointing to a possible signature at the repertoire level. TCR clonal expansion was greatest in HAM/TSP patients and smallest in MS patients, who ranked below even healthy controls.

Sorted-subset TCR libraries were prepared from under 1.1 million sorted CD4+ or CD8+ T cells. The multiple sclerosis patients were enrolled in a US clinical protocol that evaluated disease progression with magnetic resonance imaging. Peripheral blood was subjected to Ficoll-Hypaque density gradient centrifugation to isolate PBMCs, which were then cryopreserved in liquid nitrogen. The study also sequenced paired sorted CD4+ and CD8+ subsets from healthy controls, HAM/TSP patients and MS patients. As regards this clonotype: This receptor's antigen is unknown. Being one base from a much bigger clone, this may be a read error.

cDNA was synthesized by template-switch 5'RACE using a primer carrying a 10-nucleotide random unique molecular identifier by which each TCR transcript was tagged. Every sequencing run covered 15-18 subjects and yielded more than 160 million TCR-beta sequences. The RNeasy kit was used to extract total RNA. The KAPA Real-time Library Amplification kit was used to amplify TCR-beta VDJ regions with primers for the TCR constant region and the 5'RACE anchor. A first PCR added sample indexes and Illumina adaptors, after which a second PCR increased the library yield. After purification with Ampure beads, the TCR product of roughly 650 bp was size-selected on a 2% E-gel SizeSelection system. Before pooling, library quality was checked on a Bioanalyzer, concentration was measured with Qubit, and libraries were quantified with the Kapa Library Quantification kit. Libraries were sequenced paired-end 2 x 150 bp on an Illumina HiSeq 2500. To increase sequence diversity, roughly 24-30% phiX was spiked into each library pool. The study's processing was this. Quality-filtered reads were processed with the UMI-based MiGEC pipeline, and over 75% of raw TCR sequences were removed by the MiGEC pipeline during error correction. VDJ genes were aligned to IMGT germline references, and each clonotype was defined by a unique CDR3 amino acid sequence together with V-J genes. Clonal expansion, Shannon diversity and CDR3 relatedness (CalcPairwiseDistances, ClusterSamples) were evaluated with VDJtools, and phylogenetic trees were built with CLCbio workbench. A clone was classed as expanded if it had 8 or more unique UMIs, a cutoff based on coefficient-of-variation modelling across technical triplicates. Using fastp at Q25 and MiXCR, TCRdb reprocessed the public reads and kept productive beta chains. Each record represents a unique CDR3 protein, reported with the most common genes and DNA among its rows. These V and J calls originate from TCRdb's pipeline instead of the authors' own analysis. For this sample there are over 45,000 distinct CDR3 sequences; 5.8% appear just once. The ten top clones hold over 1.2% of the sample.

Spanning cysteine to phenylalanine, the CDR3 consists of 15 amino acids. The retained sequence is limited to the CDR3, 45 bases, with the frame set at the first base. CDR1 and CDR2 are read off the germline V gene as MNHEY and SVGAGI. Relative to germline, V is 6 bases shorter and J is 3 bases shorter, with 17 bases between their ends. Rearrangement joined TRBV6-5 to TRBJ1-1; TRBD1 is possibly the D segment (6 matching bases). Sequenced sample: CD4+ T cells from blood. The TCR sequence derives from a woman aged 18-29 years with multiple sclerosis. The CDR3 corresponds to CASRRDIGRYTEAFF. The DNA sequence reads TGTGCCAGCAGACGGGACATAGGGCGGTACACTGAAGCTTTCTTT.